The 8 T cell receptor beta chains below come from one sample, sequenced in a study of control samples from healthy donors and cancer patients (dated by TCRdb to 2018 to 2020). The protocol used for the library was the immunoSEQ multiplex PCR assay. TCRdb took over this immuneACCESS table, retaining in-frame rearrangements with V and J assigned. Such tables are incomplete; in checked studies, under half of the missing clones stem from an unresolved V gene, and the remainder is unexplained. In all, the sample holds some 410,000 clones, and around 90% of those were seen once. The ten largest clones capture around 6.4% of the sample. Sequencing was performed on PBMCs. The source of these receptors is a man aged 40-49 years with head and neck cancer.

Here the CDR3 reads CASSYTPQGRPYEQYF. In DNA, the CDR3 is TGTGCCAGCAGTTACACACCGCAGGGGCGACCCTACGAGCAGTACTTC. The V and J genes are TRBV6-2 or TRBV6-3 and TRBJ2-7; possibly TRBD1 for D (6 bases). CDR1 MNHEY and CDR2 SVGEGT come from the germline V gene. V lost 2 bases to trimming and J lost 2 bases, with 16 bases between them. The CDR3 extends over 16 amino acids.

The genes are TRBV25-1 and TRBJ1-4; maybe TRBD1 (6 bases). Trimming stripped 7 bases from V and 6 bases from J, with 12 bases between. Germline V gene lookup returns CDR1 MGHDK and CDR2 SYGVNS. There are 13 residues in the CDR3. The CDR3 DNA reads as TGTGCCAGCACTGGGGACATTTATGAAAAACTGTTTTTT. This codes for CASTGDIYEKLFF.

This chain links TRBV6-5 with TRBJ2-7; 7 nucleotides match TRBD1. The V gene end was trimmed by 10 bases and the J gene end by 1 base; junction bases not matched to a gene: 10. The CDR3 sequence is 14 residues long. The germline V gene encodes CDR1 MNHEY and CDR2 SVGAGI. The CDR3 nucleotides read TGTGCCACGCAGGTGGGACAGTTGTCCTACGAGCAGTACTTC. Protein product: CATQVGQLSYEQYF.

With regard to this clone: The identical CDR3 is also encoded by other nucleotide sequences in the sample. The chain carries TRBV5-1 and TRBJ2-6; weak D call: TRBD2 (5 bases). Germline CDR1 SGHRS, CDR2 YFSETQ. V lost 0 bases, J lost 1 base, and 8 bases lay in between. The CDR3 is 16 residues long. The CDR3 protein is CASSLGGESGANVLTF. The CDR3 bases are TGCGCCAGCAGCTTGGGTGGGGAGTCTGGGGCCAACGTCCTGACTTTC.

The chain links TRBV5-6 to TRBJ2-2; possible D gene TRBD1, 6 bases. The CDR3 loop spans 15 amino acids. V dropped 5 bases and J dropped 4 bases, with 15 bases sitting between them. Germline values: CDR1 SGHDT, CDR2 YYEEEE. CDR3 sequence reads: CASSTGFFGTGELFF. In DNA, the CDR3 is TGTGCCAGCAGTACAGGGTTTTTCGGCACCGGGGAGCTGTTTTTT.

CDR3: CASSLRAYEQYF. As DNA, the CDR3 is TGTGCCAGCAGTCTCAGGGCCTACGAGCAGTACTTC. The gene calls are TRBV3-1 (or the pseudogene TRBV3-2) and TRBJ2-7, with D tentatively TRBD1 (5 bases). The CDR3 sequence is 12 residues long. CDR1 is LGHDT, CDR2 YNNKEL, per germline (reference sequence). V was pared by 6 bases and J by 2 bases, with 8 bases between.

The V and J genes are TRBV28 and TRBJ1-3, with D possibly TRBD1 on 6 matching bases. The V gene lost 6 bases and the J gene lost 2 bases, with 11 bases spanning the gap. The CDR3 runs to 14 residues. Germline V lookup: CDR1 MDHEN, CDR2 SYDVKM. CDR3 sequence: CASSTQGPGNTIYF. CDR3 in DNA: TGTGCCAGCAGCACACAGGGCCCTGGAAACACCATATATTTT.

This chain links TRBV6-2 or TRBV6-3 with TRBJ2-5, with 13 bases aligning to TRBD2. Germline trimming cut 5 bases from V and 2 bases from J; bases unmatched to any gene: 11. This CDR3 has 18 amino acids. CDR1 is MNHEY and CDR2 is SVGEGT in the germline V gene. The CDR3 nucleotides are TGTGCCAGCAGTGGACTAGCGGGAGTAGGGGTTGAGCAAGAGACCCAGTACTTC. Protein: CASSGLAGVGVEQETQYF.